These 25 T cell receptor beta chains were all obtained from the same sample, sequenced in a study of T cell repertoires in cytomegalovirus infection. Their antigens are not known. Via MiXCR, TCRdb re-called the reads, giving one row per CDR3 protein. The sample holds 750,000 to 950,000 distinct CDR3 sequences, about 27% seen once. The sequences come from cultured CD8+ T cells from PBMCs, collected from culture after CMV antigen stimulation. These TCRs come from a human donor in good health (CMV status not recorded). Some clones in this sample may be carry-over from other donors' samples.

This clonotype has a count of ten or more. This chain links TRBV27 with TRBJ2-5; TRBD2 agrees at 11 bases. Germline values: CDR1 MNHEY, CDR2 SMNVEV (reference sequence). V shed 1 base and J 4 bases; nucleotides not matched to a gene: 5. The CDR3 loop spans 16 amino acids. In DNA form, the CDR3 reads TGTGCCAGCAGTTTATTAGCGGGGGGGCCTGGAGAGACCCAGTACTTC. Translating it yields CASSLLAGGPGETQYF.

There are a few counts of this clonotype. This CDR3 is CASSPGGGAFETQYF. DNA for the CDR3: TGTGCCAGCAGCCCAGGGGGGGGGGCCTTCGAGACCCAGTACTTC. This sequence joins TRBV12-3 or TRBV12-4 and TRBJ2-5; TRBD1 or TRBD2 may be the D gene (7 bases each). There are 15 residues in the CDR3. Trimming took 6 bases from V and 5 from J, leaving 19 bases between them.

A few counts support this clonotype. The chain carries TRBV4-2 and TRBJ2-5, with 10 bases matching TRBD2. The CDR3 is 17 residues long. The germline V gene has CDR1 LGHNA and CDR2 YNFKEQ. Trimming removed 2 bases from V and 3 bases from J; junction bases left unmatched: 9. The CDR3 protein is CASSQFASGGSEETQYF. CDR3 DNA sequence: TGTGCCAGCAGCCAATTTGCTAGCGGGGGCTCTGAAGAGACCCAGTACTTC.

This clonotype occurred a few times. V gene TRBV11-1 combines with J gene TRBJ2-2, with D hard to call. Trimming took 1 base from V and 4 from J, leaving 7 bases between them. CDR3 length: 14 amino acids. The germline CDR1 and CDR2 sequences are SGHAT and FQDESV (reference sequence). The CDR3 DNA reads as TGTGCCAGCAGCTTAGGGCAGCTCACCGGGGAGCTGTTTTTT. This codes for CASSLGQLTGELFF.

V is TRBV7-9 and J is TRBJ2-2; D is unclear. CDR3 length equals 12 residues. The ends were cut back, 8 bases at V and 3 bases at J, with 7 bases in the middle. Germline CDR1 reads SEHNR; CDR2 reads FQNEAQ (reference sequence). CDR3 region: CASPEDTGELFF. The CDR3 DNA reads TGTGCCAGCCCCGAGGACACCGGGGAGCTGTTTTTT.

This chain uses TRBV6-1 with TRBJ2-4; 7 bases are shared with TRBD1. The CDR3 runs to 14 residues. With V trimmed by 6 bases and J by 3 bases, 5 bases remained unmatched. CDR1 and CDR2 (germline): MNHNS, SASEGT. In DNA form, the CDR3 reads TGTGCCAGCAGCGACAGGGACGGCAAAAACATTCAGTACTTC. Translated, it gives CASSDRDGKNIQYF.

The V gene is TRBV6-2 or TRBV6-3, the J gene TRBJ2-2; D is uncertain. Germline CDR1 is MNHEY and CDR2 is SVGEGT. The length of the CDR3 is 14 residues. V was shortened by 2 bases and J by 2 bases, with 6 bases between the two germline ends. In DNA form, the CDR3 reads TGTGCCAGCAGTTACACTTTTAACACCGGGGAGCTGTTTTTT. Translating it yields CASSYTFNTGELFF.

The chain combines TRBV6-5 with TRBJ2-2; D not certain. V dropped 3 bases and J dropped 6 bases, with 14 bases sitting between them. Per the germline V gene, CDR1 is MNHEY and CDR2 is SVGAGI. The length of the CDR3 is 15 residues. In DNA form, the CDR3 reads TGTGCCAGCAGTTATAGGATCGGCGGCCCCGGGGAGCTGTTTTTT. It yields the protein CASSYRIGGPGELFF.

The V and J genes are TRBV27 and TRBJ1-1; the match to TRBD1 covers 7 bases. Germline CDR1 is MNHEY and CDR2 is SMNVEV (reference sequence). The V segment lost 2 bases and the J segment 1 base; nucleotides outside the gene matches: 4. The CDR3 is 15 amino acids. The CDR3 spells CASSLKDRSNTEAFF. The DNA for the CDR3 is TGTGCCAGCAGTTTAAAGGACAGGTCGAACACTGAAGCTTTCTTT.

The gene calls are TRBV9 and TRBJ2-1; 7 bases map to TRBD1. The germline V gene encodes CDR1 SGDLS and CDR2 YYNGEE. The CDR3 spans 15 residues. J gave up 6 bases and V 3 bases, and 9 bases lay outside the gene matches. The CDR3 bases are TGTGCCAGCAGCGGTCCCGGGACAGAGCGCAATGAGCAGTTCTTC. This encodes CASSGPGTERNEQFF.

The sample holds many counts of this clonotype. The V and J genes are TRBV7-6 and TRBJ2-5; D is possibly TRBD1 or TRBD2 (6 bases each). Trimming removed 0 bases from V and 5 bases from J, with 13 bases in between. The CDR3 loop spans 15 amino acids. The germline CDR1 and CDR2 sequences are SGHVS and FNYEAQ. The chain's CDR3 is CASSLAGGAGETQYF. The CDR3 DNA follows: TGTGCCAGCAGCTTAGCCGGGGGCGCGGGGGAGACCCAGTACTTC.

The sample holds a few counts of this clonotype. The V call is TRBV7-6, the J call TRBJ2-7; D gene uncertain. CDR3 size: 12 residues. The V gene lost 3 bases and the J gene lost 6 bases, with 9 bases spanning the gap. Looked up from germline, CDR1 is SGHVS and CDR2 is FNYEAQ. The CDR3 nucleotides are TGTGCCAGCAGCTTCAAAGCGTTCGAGCAGTACTTC. Its protein is CASSFKAFEQYF.

This clonotype was seen a few times. This chain connects TRBV27 to TRBJ2-7, with 7 nucleotides matching TRBD1. Germline CDR1 is MNHEY and CDR2 is SMNVEV (reference sequence). This CDR3 is 19 amino acids long. Trimming removed 0 bases from V and 3 bases from J; junction bases left unmatched: 17. Here the CDR3 DNA reads TGTGCCAGCAGTTTATCCTACCGGGACCTTAAGGGGGCGTACTACGAGCAGTACTTC. Translated: CASSLSYRDLKGAYYEQYF.

The CDR3: CASSTNGGANTEAFF. The CDR3 DNA sequence: TGTGCCAGCAGCACCAATGGGGGAGCGAACACTGAAGCTTTCTTT. The chain employs TRBV7-2 and TRBJ1-1; possibly TRBD1 for D (5 bases). Germline lookup yields CDR1 SGHTA and CDR2 FQGNSA. V dropped 5 bases and J dropped 1 base, with 14 bases sitting between them. The CDR3 runs to 15 residues.

Only a few counts were recorded for this clonotype. This chain links TRBV11-1 with TRBJ2-5, with TRBD2 matching over 9 bases. With 5 bases clipped from V and 2 bases from J, the junction kept 12 bases outside the gene matches. The CDR3 totals 17 residues. CDR1 and CDR2 (germline): SGHAT, FQDESV (reference sequence). The CDR3 here is CASSPLQAGGLQETQYF. CDR3 DNA: TGTGCCAGCAGCCCCCTCCAAGCGGGGGGACTACAAGAGACCCAGTACTTC.

The V gene is TRBV6-1, the J gene TRBJ2-5, with a weak D call TRBD2 (6 bases). The CDR3 loop spans 12 amino acids. Germline CDR1 MNHNS, CDR2 SASEGT. V lost 6 bases, J lost 5 bases, and 10 bases lay in between. The CDR3 spells CASSGTLETQYF. The CDR3 region has the DNA TGTGCCAGCAGCGGGACTTTGGAGACCCAGTACTTC.

This chain uses TRBV6-5 with TRBJ2-7; 7 bases match TRBD1. Looked up from germline, CDR1 is MNHEY and CDR2 is SVGAGI. The CDR3 consists of 12 residues. V trimming: 5 bases; J trimming: 6 bases; junction bases outside the gene matches: 4. CDR3 in amino acids: CASSPSGGEQYV. In DNA form, the CDR3 reads TGTGCCAGCAGTCCCTCAGGGGGCGAGCAGTACGTC.

The gene calls are TRBV20-1 and TRBJ2-3; possibly TRBD1 or TRBD2 for D (6 bases each). Germline CDR1 DFQATT, CDR2 SNEGSKA (reference sequence). Trimming pared 6 bases from V and 2 bases from J, leaving 15 bases between. CDR3 length equals 14 residues. The CDR3 DNA sequence: TGCAGTGCGGAGGAGGGGGGATACACAGATACGCAGTATTTT. Its translation is CSAEEGGYTDTQYF.

The rearrangement joins TRBV6-1 to TRBJ2-4, with D unclear. The CDR3 extends over 13 amino acids. V was shortened by 6 bases and J by 0 bases, with 6 bases between the two germline ends. Germline lookup yields CDR1 MNHNS and CDR2 SASEGT. The CDR3 sequence: CASRYIAKNIQYF. The CDR3 DNA sequence: TGTGCCAGCAGATACATAGCCAAAAACATTCAGTACTTC.

V usage is TRBV27 and J usage is TRBJ2-7; TRBD2 matches at 15 bases. Trimming at V came to 5 bases and at J to 7 bases, leaving 9 bases not matched to a gene. This CDR3 region has 16 residues. Per the germline V gene, CDR1 is MNHEY and CDR2 is SMNVEV (reference sequence). CDR3 nucleotides: TGTGCCAGCAGTCCCGGACTAGCGGGGGGGCCGGGAGAGCAGTACGTC. Its protein product is CASSPGLAGGPGEQYV.

This chain connects TRBV12-3 or TRBV12-4 to TRBJ2-7; TRBD2 matches 9 bases. CDR3 length: 15 amino acids. The V gene end was trimmed by 5 bases and the J gene end by 5 bases; junction bases not matched to a gene: 10. CDR3 bases: TGTGCCAGCAGTCTACGAGGGGGCGGGAGGGACGAGCAGTACTTC. Its protein product is CASSLRGGGRDEQYF.

The CDR3 bases are TGCGCCAGCAGTCACCCTGTCGCAGGGACCAAAAACATTCAGTACTTC. Translated, it gives CASSHPVAGTKNIQYF. V and J are TRBV23-1 and TRBJ2-4; possibly TRBD1 for D (5 bases). TRBV23-1 is marked as an open reading frame, function uncertain. V gave up 3 bases and J gave up 2 bases, with 14 bases separating them. CDR3 length: 16 residues.

This clonotype came up once. V gene TRBV6-2 or TRBV6-3 combines with J gene TRBJ1-1; D is unclear. Trimming stripped 2 bases from V and 7 bases from J, with 14 bases between. CDR1 MNHEY and CDR2 SVGEGT come from the germline V gene. The CDR3 consists of 14 residues. The CDR3 bases are TGTGCCAGCAGTTACCTAGGGCCTTTCGATGAAGCTTTCTTT. This gives the protein CASSYLGPFDEAFF.

The chain has TRBV27 and TRBJ1-2, with D possibly being TRBD1 (6 bases). Germline assignment: CDR1 MNHEY and CDR2 SMNVEV (reference sequence). The CDR3 spans 15 residues. V shed 5 bases and J shed 6 bases, with 19 bases lying between them. The CDR3 is CASSPFGGPYDGYTF. The CDR3 DNA reads TGTGCCAGCAGTCCATTTGGGGGGCCTTATGATGGCTACACCTTC.

The chain is built from TRBV20-1 and TRBJ1-1; no firm D call. V gave up 6 bases and J gave up 5 bases, with 22 bases separating them. The germline V gene encodes CDR1 DFQATT and CDR2 SNEGSKA (reference sequence). The CDR3 contains 15 residues. CDR3 protein: CSAITWEGRETEAFF. The CDR3 DNA follows: TGCAGTGCCATTACCTGGGAAGGGAGGGAAACTGAAGCTTTCTTT.